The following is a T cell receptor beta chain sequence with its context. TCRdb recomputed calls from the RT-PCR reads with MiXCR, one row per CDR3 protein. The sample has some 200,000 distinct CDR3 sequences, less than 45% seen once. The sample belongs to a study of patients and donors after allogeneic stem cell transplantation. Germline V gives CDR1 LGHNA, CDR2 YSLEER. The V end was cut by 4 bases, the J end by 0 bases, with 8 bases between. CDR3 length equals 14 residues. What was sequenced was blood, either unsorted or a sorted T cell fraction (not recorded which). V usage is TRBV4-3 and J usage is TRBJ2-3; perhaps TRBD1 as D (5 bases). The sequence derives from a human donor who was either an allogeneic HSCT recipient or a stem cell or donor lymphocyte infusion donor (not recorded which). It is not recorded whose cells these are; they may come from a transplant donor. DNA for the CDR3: TGCGCCAGCAGCCGGGGCCAAAGCACAGATACGCAGTATTTT. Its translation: CASSRGQSTDTQYF.